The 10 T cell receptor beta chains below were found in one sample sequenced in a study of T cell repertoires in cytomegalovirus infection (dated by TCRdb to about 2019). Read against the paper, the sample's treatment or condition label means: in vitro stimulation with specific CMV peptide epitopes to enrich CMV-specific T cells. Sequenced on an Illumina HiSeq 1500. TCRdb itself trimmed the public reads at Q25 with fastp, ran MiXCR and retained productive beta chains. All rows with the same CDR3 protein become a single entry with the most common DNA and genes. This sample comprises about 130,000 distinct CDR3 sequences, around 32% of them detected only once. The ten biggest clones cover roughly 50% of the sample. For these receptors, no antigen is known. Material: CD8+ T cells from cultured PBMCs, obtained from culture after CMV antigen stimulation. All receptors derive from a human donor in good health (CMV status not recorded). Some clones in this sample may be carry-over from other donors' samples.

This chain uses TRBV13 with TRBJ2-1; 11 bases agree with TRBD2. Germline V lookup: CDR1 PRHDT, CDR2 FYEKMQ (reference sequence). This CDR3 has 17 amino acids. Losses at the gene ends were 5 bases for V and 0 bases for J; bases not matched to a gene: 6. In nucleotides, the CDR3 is TGTGCCAGCAGCCTAGCGGGGGGTCCCAGCTCCTACAATGAGCAGTTCTTC. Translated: CASSLAGGPSSYNEQFF.

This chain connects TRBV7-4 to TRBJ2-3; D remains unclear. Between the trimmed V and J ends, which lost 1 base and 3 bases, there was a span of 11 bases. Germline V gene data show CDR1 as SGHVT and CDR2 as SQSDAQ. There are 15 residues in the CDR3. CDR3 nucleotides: TGTGCCAGCAGCTTAGATTGGGGTGAGACAGATACGCAGTATTTT. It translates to CASSLDWGETDTQYF.

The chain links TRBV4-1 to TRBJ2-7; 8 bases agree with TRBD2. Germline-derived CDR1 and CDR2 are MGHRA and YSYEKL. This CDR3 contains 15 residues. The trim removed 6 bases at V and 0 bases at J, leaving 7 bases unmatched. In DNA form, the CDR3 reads TGCGCCAGCAGTCGTAGCGGGGCCGCCTCCTACGAGCAGTACTTC. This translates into CASSRSGAASYEQYF.

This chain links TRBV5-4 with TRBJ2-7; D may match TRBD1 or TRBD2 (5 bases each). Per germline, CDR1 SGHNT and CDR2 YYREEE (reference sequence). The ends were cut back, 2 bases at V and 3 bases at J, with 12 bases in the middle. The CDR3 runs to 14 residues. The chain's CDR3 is CASSLRGRYYEQYF. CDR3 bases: TGTGCCAGCAGCTTACGGGGACGATACTACGAGCAGTACTTC.

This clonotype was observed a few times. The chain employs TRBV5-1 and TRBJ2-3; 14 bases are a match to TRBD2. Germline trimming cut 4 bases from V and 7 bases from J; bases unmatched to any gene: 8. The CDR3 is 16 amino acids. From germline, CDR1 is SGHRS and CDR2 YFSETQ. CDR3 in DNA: TGCGCCAGCAGCCCGCTGACTAGCGGGGGGGACCATACGCAGTATTTT. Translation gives CASSPLTSGGDHTQYF.

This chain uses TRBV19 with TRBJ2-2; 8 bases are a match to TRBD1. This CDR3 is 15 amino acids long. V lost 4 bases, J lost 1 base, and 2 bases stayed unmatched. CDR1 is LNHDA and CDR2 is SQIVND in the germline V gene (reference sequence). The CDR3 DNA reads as TGTGCCAGTAGTAGAGACAGGGGGAACACCGGGGAGCTGTTTTTT. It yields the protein CASSRDRGNTGELFF.

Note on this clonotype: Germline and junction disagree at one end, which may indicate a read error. The chain's CDR3 is CASGQRTGAQLFGNTIYF. In nucleotides, the CDR3 is TGTGCCAGCGGCCAACGGACAGGCGCCCAACTTTTTGGAAACACCATATATTTT. This chain uses TRBV4-2 with TRBJ1-3; 7 bases align to TRBD1. Germline CDR1 reads LGHNA; CDR2 reads YNFKEQ. The CDR3 totals 18 residues.

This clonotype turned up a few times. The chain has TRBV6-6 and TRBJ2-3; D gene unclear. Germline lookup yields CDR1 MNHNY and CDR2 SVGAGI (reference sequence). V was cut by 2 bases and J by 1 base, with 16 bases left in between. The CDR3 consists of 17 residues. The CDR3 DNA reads TGTGCCAGCAGTTACGTTTACGATTACCGGGGCACAGATACGCAGTATTTT. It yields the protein CASSYVYDYRGTDTQYF.

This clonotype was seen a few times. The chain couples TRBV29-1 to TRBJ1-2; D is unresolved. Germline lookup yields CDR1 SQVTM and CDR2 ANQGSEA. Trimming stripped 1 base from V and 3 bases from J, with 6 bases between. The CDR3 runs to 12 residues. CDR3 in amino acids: CSVEAADYGYTF. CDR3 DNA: TGCAGCGTTGAAGCAGCCGACTATGGCTACACCTTC.

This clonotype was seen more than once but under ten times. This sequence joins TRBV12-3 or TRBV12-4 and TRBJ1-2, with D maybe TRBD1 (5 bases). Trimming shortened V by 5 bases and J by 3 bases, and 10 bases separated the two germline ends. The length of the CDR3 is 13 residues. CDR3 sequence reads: CASSAGHYYGYTF. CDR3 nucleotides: TGTGCCAGCAGTGCCGGACATTACTATGGCTACACCTTC.